Given below is one TCR beta chain in context. Its antigen is as yet unknown. These data originate in a study of cytomegalovirus exposure and HLA in healthy donors. The PCR employed 60 Vbeta primers together with 13 Jbeta primers. Sequencing was performed with immunoSEQ multiplex PCR; in TCRdb, only in-frame clones are kept and a portion is missing. The sample carries 100,000 or so clones, 80% to 90% recorded once. Germline CDR1 and CDR2: KGHSY and FQNENV. This CDR3 contains 16 residues. The V gene lost 2 bases and the J gene lost 1 base, with 12 bases spanning the gap. Overall study results and limits: TCR beta chains numbering some 150 were designated cytomegalovirus-associated.

The TCR sequence derives from a man younger than 45 in good health and CMV-seropositive. Sequencing was carried out using PBMCs. J is TRBJ1-5 and V is TRBV16; the D gene is possibly TRBD1 (5 bases). The CDR3 DNA is TGTGCCAGCAGCCAACGAAAAGGGGCAAGCAATCAGCCCCAGCATTTT. As protein: CASSQRKGASNQPQHF.